This T cell receptor (beta chain) was sequenced during a study of shared clonotypes between healthy human individuals. Germline V gene lookup returns CDR1 MNHNS and CDR2 SASEGT. The CDR3 sequence is 16 residues long. With 1 base removed from V and 2 bases from J, the gap between germline ends came to 12 bases. Measured with immunoSEQ multiplex PCR; TCRdb has only the in-frame clones, and not every one. Here the sample spans roughly 1.4 million clones, 98% being singletons. The sample comprised naive CD4+ T cells sorted from blood. Documented subset: CD45RA+ positively selected. The rearrangement joins TRBV6-1 to TRBJ1-5; D gene uncertain. The sequence derives from a man aged 25 to 40 in good health. The CDR3 DNA reads as TGTGCCAGCAGTGAAGGGGTGGCGGTCCGCAATCAGCCCCAGCATTTT. Amino acids: CASSEGVAVRNQPQHF.